These T cell receptor beta chains were read from a single sample in a study of metastatic and nonmetastatic thyroid tumors. MiXCR reprocessed the PCR reads for TCRdb. The repertoire includes tens of thousands of clones, 25% to 30% of them detected once, and around 9.6% sits in the top ten. The sample taken for sequencing was blood. These receptors came from a male donor with papillary thyroid cancer or a benign thyroid nodule (not recorded which). Some clones in this sample may be carry-over from other donors' samples. Both conserved end residues are part of each CDR3. A D gene is named only where the DNA matches it firmly. Some rows mark clone size as missing; the rest say once, few, many or name a class of expanded clone.

TRBV6-6	TRBJ2-7	TRBD2	.	CASSYSSGLGYEQYF	TGTGCCAGCAGTTACTCCTCGGGACTAGGGTACGAGCAGTACTTC
TRBV10-3	TRBJ2-7	.	.	CAISRGDNQYEQYF	TGTGCCATCAGTAGAGGGGACAACCAATACGAGCAGTACTTC
TRBV7-2	TRBJ2-7	TRBD1	.	CASRQGARYEQYF	TGTGCCAGCAGACAGGGGGCTCGGTACGAGCAGTACTTC
TRBV24-1	TRBJ2-1	TRBD1	few	CATKGAYRDNEQFF	TGTGCCACCAAGGGGGCTTACCGCGACAATGAGCAGTTCTTC
TRBV15	TRBJ1-5	TRBD1	few	CATRDRGQPQHF	TGTGCCACCAGAGACAGGGGTCAGCCCCAGCATTTT
TRBV9	TRBJ2-7	.	many	CASSPTLTGSYEQYF	TGTGCCAGCAGCCCTACTTTGACAGGCTCCTACGAGCAGTACTTC
TRBV19	TRBJ2-5	TRBD2	many	CASSILAGETQYF	TGTGCCAGTAGTATCCTAGCGGGAGAGACCCAGTACTTC
TRBV20-1	TRBJ2-3	.	.	CSPLWEGTDKQYF	TGCAGTCCCCTATGGGAAGGCACAGATAAGCAGTATTTT
TRBV10-3	TRBJ2-3	.	few	CAISVGGTSTDTQYF	TGTGCCATCAGTGTTGGGGGAACGAGCACAGATACGCAGTATTTT
TRBV6-2/TRBV6-3	TRBJ1-2	.	.	CASSSPGDRGYTF	TGTGCCAGCAGTTCCCCCGGGGATCGCGGCTACACCTTC
TRBV20-1	TRBJ2-2	TRBD1	.	CSARNAGTGKAAGELFF	TGCAGTGCTAGAAATGCTGGGACAGGTAAGGCGGCCGGTGAGCTGTTTTTT
TRBV6-1	TRBJ1-1	.	many	CASSQFGVSTEAFF	TGTGCCAGCTCACAATTTGGGGTGAGCACTGAAGCTTTCTTT
TRBV18	TRBJ1-6	.	many	CASSNEGNSPLHF	TGTGCCAGCTCAAATGAAGGGAATTCACCCCTCCACTTT
TRBV11-2	TRBJ1-2	.	.	CASSSSDPVGYTF	TGTGCCAGCAGCTCCTCGGACCCGGTGGGCTACACCTTC
TRBV7-3	TRBJ2-7	TRBD1	.	CASSTGGRLEQYF	TGTGCCAGCAGCACAGGGGGACGTCTCGAGCAGTACTTC